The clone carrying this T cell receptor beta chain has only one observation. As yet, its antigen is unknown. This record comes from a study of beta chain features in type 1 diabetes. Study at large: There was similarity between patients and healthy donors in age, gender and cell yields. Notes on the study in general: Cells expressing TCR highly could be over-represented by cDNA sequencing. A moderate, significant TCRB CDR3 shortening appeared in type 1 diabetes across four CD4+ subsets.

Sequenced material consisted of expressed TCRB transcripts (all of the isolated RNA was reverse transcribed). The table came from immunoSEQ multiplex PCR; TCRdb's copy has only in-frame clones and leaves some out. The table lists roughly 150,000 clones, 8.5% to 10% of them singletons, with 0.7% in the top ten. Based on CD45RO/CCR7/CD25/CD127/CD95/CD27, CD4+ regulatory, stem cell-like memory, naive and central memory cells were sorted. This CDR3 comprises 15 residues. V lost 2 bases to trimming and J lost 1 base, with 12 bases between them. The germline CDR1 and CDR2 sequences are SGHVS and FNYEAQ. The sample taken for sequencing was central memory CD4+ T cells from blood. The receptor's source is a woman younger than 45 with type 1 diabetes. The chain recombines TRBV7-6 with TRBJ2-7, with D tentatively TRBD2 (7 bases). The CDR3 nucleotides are TGTGCCAGCAGCTTAACGGCGGGGGCATCCTACGAGCAGTACTTC. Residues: CASSLTAGASYEQYF.